These T cell receptor beta chains were read from a single sample in a study of cytomegalovirus exposure and HLA in healthy donors. The table came from immunoSEQ multiplex PCR; TCRdb's copy has only in-frame clones and leaves some out. The sample lists around 130,000 clones; around 69% were seen once. Sequencing used PBMCs. The source is a human donor in good health. Each CDR3 is given with its conserved first and last residue. D genes are given only for firm matches. Only some rows state a clone size, as once, few, many or a class for expanded clones.

-,TRBV7-2,TRBJ2-2,few,CASSLRLLTGELFF,TGTGCCAGCAGCTTACGACTGCTCACCGGGGAGCTGTTTTTT
TRBD2,TRBV27,TRBJ2-5,-,CASRGLAGSETQYF,TGTGCCAGCAGGGGACTAGCGGGGTCAGAGACCCAGTACTTC
-,TRBV6-6,TRBJ1-1,-,CASSDVQGPAEAFF,TGTGCCAGCAGTGATGTACAGGGCCCGGCTGAAGCTTTCTTT
-,TRBV27,TRBJ1-1,-,CASSLGAGNTEAFF,TGTGCCAGCAGTTTAGGGGCCGGGAACACTGAAGCTTTCTTT
-,TRBV15,TRBJ1-3,-,CATGGIHSGNTIYF,TGTGCCACCGGGGGGATCCACTCTGGAAACACCATATATTTT
-,TRBV7-2,TRBJ2-1,-,CASSLRQGSYNEQFF,TGTGCCAGCAGCTTACGGCAGGGCTCCTACAATGAGCAGTTCTTC
TRBD2,TRBV11-1,TRBJ2-7,-,CASSLGGGATYEQYF,TGTGCCAGCAGCTTAGGCGGGGGGGCGACCTACGAGCAGTACTTC
TRBD1,TRBV7-3,TRBJ2-1,once,CASSPGQGREEQFF,TGTGCCAGCAGCCCCGGACAGGGGAGGGAGGAGCAGTTCTTC
TRBD1,TRBV9,TRBJ2-1,-,CASSLRTGGEEQFF,TGTGCCAGCAGCCTCAGGACAGGGGGCGAAGAGCAGTTCTTC
-,TRBV7-9,TRBJ2-2,-,CSSSLAGAGELFF,TGTTCCAGCAGCTTAGCAGGGGCCGGGGAGCTGTTTTTT
-,TRBV21-1,TRBJ2-5,-,CASSLEGGMGETQYF,TGTGCCAGCAGCTTGGAGGGCGGGATGGGAGAGACCCAGTACTTC
TRBD2,TRBV4-1,TRBJ2-3,-,CASSRGLAADTQYF,TGCGCCAGCAGCCGGGGACTAGCGGCAGATACGCAGTATTTT
TRBD1,TRBV30,TRBJ2-2,-,CAWSVRDSHTGELFF,TGTGCCTGGAGTGTCCGGGACAGTCACACCGGGGAGCTGTTTTTT
-,TRBV9,TRBJ1-1,few,CASSVARAGEAFF,TGTGCCAGCAGCGTAGCGAGGGCGGGTGAAGCTTTCTTT
-,TRBV7-2,TRBJ1-5,-,CASSLRGNQPQHF,TGTGCCAGCAGCTTAAGGGGAAATCAGCCCCAGCATTTT
-,TRBV5-6,TRBJ2-1,-,CASSLGTGSSYNEQFF,TGTGCCAGCAGCTTGGGCACCGGTAGCTCCTACAATGAGCAGTTCTTC
TRBD1,TRBV29-1,TRBJ1-1,-,CSVEGQGGVSEAFF,TGCAGCGTTGAAGGACAGGGCGGGGTCTCTGAAGCTTTCTTT
TRBD2,TRBV4-1,TRBJ2-7,few,CASSQETSVSSYEQYF,TGCGCCAGCAGCCAAGAAACTAGCGTCAGCTCCTACGAGCAGTACTTC
-,TRBV11-1,TRBJ2-1,-,CASTLTGTYNEQFF,TGTGCCAGCACCCTGACGGGAACCTACAATGAGCAGTTCTTC
TRBD1,TRBV7-2,TRBJ1-2,-,CASSLGDRLRGYTF,TGTGCCAGCAGCTTAGGGGACAGACTCCGTGGCTACACCTTC
TRBD2,TRBV7-2,TRBJ2-3,-,CASRIRSGGGDTQYF,TGTGCCAGCAGGATACGTAGCGGGGGGGGAGATACGCAGTATTTT
TRBD1,TRBV14,TRBJ2-3,few,CASSQAQGGSTQYF,TGTGCCAGCAGCCAAGCACAGGGGGGTAGTACGCAGTATTTT
-,TRBV5-1,TRBJ2-1,few,CASSFGTSVYGNREQFF,TGCGCCAGCAGCTTTGGGACATCGGTTTATGGCAATAGGGAGCAGTTCTTC
-,TRBV25-1,TRBJ1-4,-,CASSEFRGNEKLFF,TGTGCCAGCAGTGAATTCAGGGGTAATGAAAAACTGTTTTTT
TRBD2,TRBV12-5,TRBJ2-1,-,CASGLVSGATGEQFF,TGTGCTAGTGGTTTGGTTAGCGGGGCCACAGGGGAGCAGTTCTTC
TRBD2,TRBV19,TRBJ2-5,-,CASRRAGGSGQETQYF,TGTGCCAGTAGGAGAGCGGGAGGGTCGGGGCAAGAGACCCAGTACTTC
-,TRBV7-2,TRBJ2-7,-,CASRLQGDFTYEQYF,TGTGCCAGCAGGTTACAGGGTGACTTTACCTACGAGCAGTACTTC
-,TRBV29-1,TRBJ2-1,-,CSTNRITSYNEQFF,TGCAGCACTAACCGGATTACGTCCTACAATGAGCAGTTCTTC
TRBD2,TRBV5-1,TRBJ2-3,-,CASSTQLAGEVLDTDTQYF,TGCGCCAGCAGCACCCAACTAGCGGGAGAGGTCCTCGACACAGATACGCAGTATTTT
TRBD2,TRBV2,TRBJ2-7,few,CASRGLAGGYEQYF,TGTGCCAGCAGAGGACTAGCGGGAGGGTACGAGCAGTACTTC
TRBD1,TRBV28,TRBJ2-7,few,CASSLAGGYEQYF,TGTGCCAGCAGTTTAGCAGGGGGCTACGAGCAGTACTTC
-,TRBV19,TRBJ2-3,-,CASSISNTQYF,TGTGCCAGTAGTATATCAAATACGCAGTATTTT
-,TRBV9,TRBJ2-7,-,CASSVDPLEDEQYF,TGTGCCAGCAGCGTAGATCCCTTGGAGGACGAGCAGTACTTC
-,TRBV30,TRBJ2-3,-,CAWTSGSDTQYF,TGTGCCTGGACGTCGGGGTCAGATACGCAGTATTTT
TRBD1,TRBV6-5,TRBJ1-2,-,CASSYLPGQGFYGYTF,TGTGCCAGCAGTTACTTACCGGGACAGGGGTTCTATGGCTACACCTTC
-,TRBV29-1,TRBJ2-3,-,CSVGDGGAGTDTQYF,TGCAGCGTTGGGGATGGGGGGGCCGGCACAGATACGCAGTATTTT
TRBD1,TRBV29-1,TRBJ1-1,few,CSVLLPGQGGTEAFF,TGCAGCGTCCTACTACCGGGACAGGGGGGCACTGAAGCTTTCTTT
-,TRBV27,TRBJ2-7,-,CASSLYPSSYEQYF,TGTGCCAGCAGTTTATACCCTAGCTCCTACGAGCAGTACTTC
-,TRBV5-6,TRBJ2-7,-,CASSSYYEQYF,TGTGCCAGCAGCTCTTACTACGAGCAGTACTTC
TRBD1,TRBV7-6,TRBJ2-5,few,CASSLLTGGYQETQYF,TGTGCCAGCAGCTTACTGACAGGGGGGTACCAAGAGACCCAGTACTTC
-,TRBV4-2,TRBJ2-7,-,CASSQDAQGNAYEQYF,TGTGCCAGCAGCCAAGACGCCCAGGGTAACGCCTACGAGCAGTACTTC
-,TRBV5-6,TRBJ2-7,-,CASSLGVAATYEQYF,TGTGCCAGCAGCTTGGGGGTTGCGGCCACCTACGAGCAGTACTTC
-,TRBV30,TRBJ2-7,-,CAWHGQHEQYF,TGTGCCTGGCATGGACAGCACGAGCAGTACTTC
TRBD2,TRBV5-1,TRBJ2-3,-,CASSPGLGLPGTDTQYF,TGCGCCAGCAGCCCGGGTCTGGGACTACCAGGCACAGATACGCAGTATTTT
-,TRBV4-1,TRBJ1-1,-,CASSHGREGGTIEAFF,TGCGCCAGCAGCCACGGAAGAGAGGGCGGAACAATTGAAGCTTTCTTT
TRBD1,TRBV18,TRBJ1-2,-,CASSPSGQGYGYTF,TGTGCCAGCTCACCTTCGGGACAGGGCTATGGCTACACCTTC